This T cell receptor (beta chain) was found in a study of blood T cell repertoires in COVID-19. Data came from immunoSEQ multiplex PCR; TCRdb stores just in-frame clones and leaves some out. The profile covers a few hundred thousand clones, with around 92% appearing a single time and about a tenth taken by the ten largest. Clinical history reported by participants formed the basis on which cohorts were assigned. V was pared by 2 bases and J by 9 bases, with 26 bases between. CDR3 length equals 18 residues. Per the germline V gene, CDR1 is LGHNA and CDR2 is YNFKEQ. The V and J genes are TRBV4-2 and TRBJ2-1; TRBD2 might be the D (6 bases). The origin of this receptor is a woman in her thirties who had recovered from COVID-19. Source material: PBMCs or T cells enriched from blood (not recorded which). The CDR3 protein is CASSQTHGCSGVRCEQFF. DNA of the CDR3: TGTGCCAGCAGCCAAACCCATGGATGTTCGGGAGTTAGATGTGAGCAGTTCTTC.